The source of this TCR beta chain is a study of cytomegalovirus exposure and HLA in healthy donors. On this clone itself: Antigen unknown.

There are 14 residues in the CDR3. CDR1 and CDR2 (germline): SGHTA, FQGNSA. Trimming removed 3 bases from V and 8 bases from J; junction bases left unmatched: 7. The PCR used 60 Vbeta and 13 Jbeta primers. Original processing methods: An analysis performed later counted 75 million to 80 million unique TCR beta chains (roughly 10 million of them shared). Clones were read by immunoSEQ multiplex PCR, and TCRdb kept only the in-frame ones, dropping some. V and J calls and clone size are those listed in that table; D and trimming were worked out from the DNA. The table records about 180,000 clones, 79% of them present only once. Study-level results: When the data were analyzed later, several of the most significant clusters appeared to be linked to common viral pathogens. TCR beta chains associated with HLA were, in a later analysis, more clonally expanded than equally common others. The study labeled roughly 160 TCR beta chains cytomegalovirus-associated.

The genes are TRBV7-2 and TRBJ1-2; 9 nucleotides agree with TRBD1. The clonotype originates from a woman between 40 and 50 years old in good health and CMV-seronegative. Material for sequencing was PBMCs. This CDR3 reads CASSLGGTGRGYTF. CDR3 bases: TGTGCCAGCAGCTTGGGGGGGACAGGGAGAGGCTACACCTTC.